The rows below give T cell receptor beta chains drawn from one sample of a study of blood T cell repertoires in COVID-19. The assay was immunoSEQ multiplex PCR, and TCRdb's table has in-frame clones only and misses some. Here the sample spans roughly 480,000 clones, 89% being singletons. What was sequenced was peripheral blood. The receptors come from a man aged 18 to 35 with COVID-19, enrolled during active disease. Each CDR3 is given with its conserved first and last residue. D genes are given only for firm matches. Clone sizes are given selectively: once, few, many, or a class where the clone is expanded.

D gene,V gene,J gene,clone size,CDR3 DNA,CDR3 protein
NA,TRBV6-5,TRBJ1-4,NA,TGTGCCAGCATGTCGGTGGAAAAACTGTTTTTT,CASMSVEKLFF
TRBD1,TRBV5-1,TRBJ1-1,NA,TGCGCCAGCAGCGGGGGACAGGGGATCGGTGAAGCTTTCTTT,CASSGGQGIGEAFF
TRBD2,TRBV27,TRBJ2-7,NA,TGTGCCAGCAGTTCAAGACTAGCGATAGGCGAGCAGTACTTC,CASSSRLAIGEQYF
TRBD1,TRBV5-6,TRBJ1-3,few,TGTGCCAGCAGCGATGGACGGGCAGGGGGTGGAAACACCATATATTTT,CASSDGRAGGGNTIYF
TRBD2,TRBV5-4,TRBJ2-1,once,TGTGCCAGCAGCCCACGGGGGGAGTTGGGTAATGAGCAGTTCTTC,CASSPRGELGNEQFF
NA,TRBV7-9,TRBJ2-3,NA,TGTGCCAGCACCCAACCTTTCGGCGGGGCTAGCACAGATACGCAGTATTTT,CASTQPFGGASTDTQYF
NA,TRBV11-3,TRBJ2-1,NA,TGTGCCAGCAGCCCCGGGATTTACCACAATGAGCAGTTCTTC,CASSPGIYHNEQFF
NA,TRBV27,TRBJ1-5,once,TGTGCCAGCAGTAACGGGGGGGTCAGCAATCAGCCCCAGCATTTT,CASSNGGVSNQPQHF
NA,TRBV27,TRBJ2-4,NA,TGCCCCCGTTCCATTCAGTACTTC,CPRSIQYF
TRBD2,TRBV18,TRBJ2-2,NA,TGTGCCAGCTCACAAGAAACTAGCGGGTCCGCCGGGGAGCTGTTTTTT,CASSQETSGSAGELFF
TRBD2,TRBV9,TRBJ2-1,NA,TGTGCCAGCAGCCCGCAGATAGCGGGAGCTTACAATGAGCAGTTCTTC,CASSPQIAGAYNEQFF
TRBD1,TRBV5-1,TRBJ1-3,NA,TGCGCCAGCAGCCAACAGGGGGCTACGGGAAACACCATATATTTT,CASSQQGATGNTIYF
NA,TRBV6-1,TRBJ2-6,NA,TGTGCCAGCAGTGACCAACAGAGCTCTGGGGCCAACGTCCTGACTTTC,CASSDQQSSGANVLTF
NA,TRBV9,TRBJ1-1,few,TGTGCCAGCAGCGTAGACAGGGACACTGAAGCTTTCTTT,CASSVDRDTEAFF
NA,TRBV10-3,TRBJ2-1,NA,TGTGCCATCAGTGATCGGAGTGAGCAGTTCTTC,CAISDRSEQFF
NA,TRBV21-1,TRBJ2-3,NA,TGTGCCAGCAGCACTCCCTGCATCCGCCGGGATAATTCAGATACGCAGTATTTT,CASSTPCIRRDNSDTQYF